This T cell receptor (beta chain) was documented in a study of T cell responses to AZD1222 COVID-19 vaccine. Turning to the study itself: The study pooled second doses at about 4 or about 12 weeks.

The protocol was immunoSEQ multiplex PCR, while the TCRdb copy is restricted to in-frame clones and leaves out a portion. This table has about 99,000 clones, approximately 91% appearing once. The germline CDR1 and CDR2 sequences are SGHTA and FQGTGA. CDR3 length: 15 residues. V shed 5 bases and J 7 bases; nucleotides not matched to a gene: 13. This clonotype was obtained from an adult in good health. This rearrangement joins TRBV7-3 to TRBJ2-7, with TRBD2 matching over 8 bases. The input for sequencing was peripheral blood, taken on day 0 of AZD1222 vaccination. In nucleotides, the CDR3 is TGTGCCAGCAGCCCCTCCGGGGGGGGGACACGAGAGCAGTACTTC. Its translation: CASSPSGGGTREQYF.